These 26 T cell receptor beta chains were all obtained from the same sample, sequenced in a study of blood T cell repertoires in COVID-19. Here immunoSEQ multiplex PCR was the method, and the copy in TCRdb shows in-frame clones only, minus some. The data contain 15,000 to 20,000 clones, over 75% of them singletons. Sequencing was done on a sample of peripheral blood. Receptors originate from a woman aged 70-85 years with active COVID-19.

Written as DNA, the CDR3 is TGTGCCAGCAGCCGGCGGGGACTAGCGGGGGACACAGATACGCAGTATTTT. This sequence encodes CASSRRGLAGDTDTQYF. The J gene is TRBJ2-3, the V gene TRBV7-9, with TRBD2 matching 14 bases. CDR3 length: 17 amino acids. J lost 2 bases, V lost 5 bases, and 6 bases had no gene match. Germline CDR1 reads SEHNR; CDR2 reads FQNEAQ (reference sequence). Variable domain in full (rest from reference TRBV7-9 and TRBJ2-3): DTGVSQNPRHKITKRGQNVTFRCDPISEHNRLYWYRQTLGQGPEFLTYFQNEAQLEKSRLLSDRFSAERPKGSFSTLEIQRTEQGDSAMYLCASSRRGLAGDTDTQYFGPGTRLTVL.

The V gene is TRBV28, the J gene TRBJ1-6; weak D call: TRBD1 (6 bases). The CDR3 is 18 residues long. CDR1 and CDR2 (germline): MDHEN, SYDVKM. V lost 4 bases and J lost 0, with 16 bases in between. CDR3 sequence (DNA): TGTGCCAGCAGTTCTACCAGGGGATATAGCTCCTATAATTCACCCCTCCACTTT. Translation gives CASSSTRGYSSYNSPLHF.

J is TRBJ1-1 and V is TRBV7-9; D uncertain. This CDR3 is built from 15 residues. The V and J ends lost 1 base and 1 base respectively, with 10 bases between them. Germline CDR1 and CDR2: SEHNR and FQNEAQ (reference sequence). In nucleotides, the CDR3 is TGTGCCAGCAGCTTAGTGCAGCTAGCGAACACTGAAGCTTTCTTT. This sequence encodes CASSLVQLANTEAFF.

The rearrangement links TRBV4-2 to TRBJ1-1, with 7 bases matching TRBD1. This CDR3 comprises 15 residues. Germline CDR1 is LGHNA and CDR2 is YNFKEQ. The trim removed 1 base at V and 9 bases at J, leaving 11 bases unmatched. CDR3 in amino acids: CASSQVQGRSRQAFF. The CDR3 nucleotides are TGTGCCAGCAGCCAAGTACAGGGGAGGAGTCGCCAAGCTTTCTTT.

The chain joins TRBV27 to TRBJ2-1, with TRBD2 matching over 9 bases. V shed 1 base, J shed 6 bases, and the junction held 4 bases outside the gene matches. Germline V gives CDR1 MNHEY, CDR2 SMNVEV (reference sequence). The CDR3 extends over 15 amino acids. The CDR3 DNA is TGTGCCAGCAGTTTATTCCTAGCGGGAAGCAATGAGCAGTTCTTC. This encodes CASSLFLAGSNEQFF.

The chain recombines TRBV5-8 with TRBJ2-2; D uncertain. Germline V gene sequence: CDR1 SGHTS, CDR2 YDEGEE. The CDR3 length is 17 residues. V was pared by 1 base and J by 6 bases, with 19 bases between. The CDR3 reads CASSLYRGGEVAGELFF. The CDR3 nucleotides are TGTGCCAGCAGCTTGTACCGCGGCGGAGAGGTGGCCGGGGAGCTGTTTTTT.

The J gene is TRBJ1-2, the V gene TRBV28, with 7 bases that match TRBD1. This CDR3 region has 15 residues. The V gene's germline CDR1 is MDHEN and CDR2 SYDVKM. Trimming at V came to 2 bases and at J to 5 bases, leaving 8 bases not matched to a gene. The CDR3: CASSLQGVWGYGYTF. The CDR3 DNA sequence: TGTGCCAGCAGTTTACAGGGGGTCTGGGGGTATGGCTACACCTTC.

The rearrangement links TRBV29-1 to TRBJ2-1; D may be TRBD1 (5 bases). The CDR3 extends over 14 amino acids. The V gene's germline CDR1 is SQVTM and CDR2 ANQGSEA. The V end was cut by 6 bases, the J end by 6 bases, with 18 bases between. CDR3 sequence: CSVASQGFGNEQFF. The CDR3 region has the DNA TGCAGCGTAGCATCCCAGGGTTTCGGCAATGAGCAGTTCTTC.

This clone has a single count. The chain combines TRBV9 with TRBJ2-1; TRBD2 aligns across 7 bases. The V gene's germline CDR1 is SGDLS and CDR2 YYNGEE. The ends lost 0 bases at V and 4 bases at J; junction bases unmatched: 4. This CDR3 comprises 15 residues. The CDR3 loop is CASSVESSGYNEQFF. In nucleotides, the CDR3 is TGTGCCAGCAGCGTAGAATCTAGCGGTTACAATGAGCAGTTCTTC.

This clone was seen more than once but under ten times. The rearrangement uses TRBV6-5 and TRBJ2-3, with D possibly matching TRBD2 (6 bases). Germline V lookup: CDR1 MNHEY, CDR2 SVGAGI. The CDR3 length is 14 residues. V was clipped by 2 bases and J by 8 bases, with 14 bases between them. CDR3 DNA: TGTGCCAGCAGTTACAGGGACTCTAGAGGTACGCAGTATTTT. This sequence encodes CASSYRDSRGTQYF.

This chain uses TRBV28 with TRBJ1-3; a weak D match, TRBD1 (5 bases). Trimming took off 6 bases at V and 1 base at J, with 10 bases between the two ends. This CDR3 has 14 amino acids. Germline V gives CDR1 MDHEN, CDR2 SYDVKM. CDR3 loop: CASRLQGSGNTIYF. CDR3 sequence (DNA): TGTGCCAGCAGACTGCAGGGTTCTGGAAACACCATATATTTT.

V and J are TRBV19 and TRBJ2-5, with 8 nucleotides matching TRBD2. In germline, CDR1 is LNHDA, CDR2 SQIVND (reference sequence). CDR3 length: 15 amino acids. With 5 bases clipped from V and 5 bases from J, the junction kept 10 bases outside the gene matches. CDR3 sequence (DNA): TGTGCCAGTAGTTTGAGCGGGAGTATGGTGGAGACCCAGTACTTC. Protein sequence: CASSLSGSMVETQYF.

The chain is built from TRBV5-1 and TRBJ2-3, with TRBD2 as a possible D gene (5 bases). There are 15 residues in the CDR3. V was cut by 6 bases and J by 0 bases, with 14 bases left in between. Germline CDR1 reads SGHRS; CDR2 reads YFSETQ. CDR3 DNA: TGCGCCAGCATGGGCGGGCGAACTAGCACAGATACGCAGTATTTT. It translates to CASMGGRTSTDTQYF.

CDR3 coding DNA: TGTGCCAGCAGCCAAGCCGGGACTAGCGACAATGAGCAGTTCTTC. This codes for CASSQAGTSDNEQFF. V usage is TRBV3-1 (or the pseudogene TRBV3-2) and J usage is TRBJ2-1; 10 bases match TRBD2. The germline V gene encodes CDR1 LGHDT and CDR2 YNNKEL (reference sequence). The junction had 2 bases not matched to a gene; V was cut back by 1 base and J by 5 bases. The CDR3 consists of 15 residues.

The table lists this clone with a few counts. The gene calls are TRBV12-5 and TRBJ2-3, with 8 bases that match TRBD2. Per germline, CDR1 LGHNT and CDR2 FRNRAP. The length of the CDR3 is 15 residues. With V trimmed by 4 bases and J by 8 bases, 11 bases remained unmatched. CDR3 nucleotide sequence: TGTGCTAGTGGTTCCTCGCGGGGGCTAGCGGGTACGCAGTATTTT. Protein sequence: CASGSSRGLAGTQYF.

This clone was seen only once. The chain links TRBV5-4 to TRBJ2-7; 9 nucleotides agree with TRBD2. J was trimmed by 7 bases and V by 0 bases; bases with no gene match: 8. CDR3 size: 15 residues. Germline V gene sequence: CDR1 SGHNT, CDR2 YYREEE (reference sequence). The CDR3 region is CASSLDGTSRREQYF. Here the CDR3 DNA reads TGTGCCAGCAGCTTGGACGGGACTAGCAGACGGGAGCAGTACTTC.

The chain couples TRBV28 to TRBJ2-5, with 11 bases matching TRBD2. The CDR3 is made up of 15 amino acids. The V gene's germline CDR1 is MDHEN and CDR2 SYDVKM. With V trimmed by 2 bases and J by 4 bases, 3 bases remained unmatched. CDR3 sequence: CASSLRGTSGETQYF. Here the CDR3 DNA reads TGTGCCAGCAGTTTACGGGGGACTAGCGGAGAGACCCAGTACTTC.

Sample share makes this clone medium-sized. The chain recombines TRBV3-1 (or the pseudogene TRBV3-2) with TRBJ2-3, with TRBD2 identical over 13 bases. Looked up from germline, CDR1 is LGHDT and CDR2 is YNNKEL (reference sequence). The length of the CDR3 is 16 residues. V gave up 6 bases and J gave up 5 bases; unmatched junction bases: 8. CDR3 DNA: TGTGCCAGCAGTCGACTAGCGGGAGGTGTTATAGATACGCAGTATTTT. Its translation is CASSRLAGGVIDTQYF.

This chain uses TRBV6-5 with TRBJ1-4; D call uncertain. Trimming removed 7 bases at V and 0 bases at J, with 9 bases between. Germline CDR1 and CDR2: MNHEY and SVGAGI. The CDR3 extends over 14 amino acids. The CDR3 reads CASTVSATNEKLFF. The CDR3 DNA sequence: TGTGCCAGCACCGTTTCTGCAACTAATGAAAAACTGTTTTTT.

This chain uses TRBV2 with TRBJ1-5; 8 bases are a match to TRBD1. CDR1 SNHLY and CDR2 FYNNEI come from the germline V gene. The CDR3 consists of 14 residues. Trimming removed 7 bases from V and 3 bases from J; junction bases left unmatched: 5. The CDR3 DNA sequence: TGTGCCAGCATGAGGACAGGGAACAATCAGCCCCAGCATTTT. It yields the protein CASMRTGNNQPQHF. The variable domain in full, with the rest retrieved from reference TRBV2 and TRBJ1-5, is EPEVTQTPSHQVTQMGQEVILRCVPISNHLYFYWYRQILGQKVEFLVSFYNNEISEKSEIFDDQFSVERPDGSNFTLKIRSTKLEDSAMYFCASMRTGNNQPQHFGDGTRLSIL.

The chain links TRBV9 to TRBJ2-5, with no clear D. The CDR3 runs to 13 residues. V was clipped by 3 bases and J by 13 bases, with 19 bases between them. Germline V CDR1 and CDR2: SGDLS, YYNGEE. Here the CDR3 reads CASSAIPPGSPYF. The DNA for the CDR3 is TGTGCCAGCAGCGCCATCCCCCCCGGGTCCCCGTACTTC.

This chain connects TRBV4-1 to TRBJ2-1; the match to TRBD2 covers 10 bases. The length of the CDR3 is 16 residues. The V gene's germline CDR1 is MGHRA and CDR2 YSYEKL. Trimming took 1 base from V and 6 from J; bases not matched to a gene: 6. CDR3 sequence: CASSQVLQREGNEQFF. In DNA, the CDR3 is TGCGCCAGCAGCCAAGTCCTACAGCGGGAGGGCAATGAGCAGTTCTTC.

The chain carries TRBV23-1 and TRBJ1-2; possibly TRBD1 for D (5 bases). TRBV23-1 is labeled an ORF, and its function is uncertain. The CDR3 sequence is 14 residues long. V shed 2 bases and J shed 7 bases, with 14 bases lying between them. CDR3 DNA sequence: TGCGCCAGCAGTCAAGACGGGGGAGCGGGTGGCTACACCTTC. Amino acid sequence: CASSQDGGAGGYTF.

CDR3 in amino acids: CASSQGDRGIRYTF. Here the CDR3 DNA reads TGTGCCAGCAGCCAAGGGGACAGGGGGATTCGCTACACCTTC. This chain links TRBV14 with TRBJ1-2; 11 bases agree with TRBD1. The CDR3 loop spans 14 amino acids. CDR1 is SGHDN, CDR2 FVKESK, per germline. After removal of 1 base from V and 9 bases from J, the junction contained 4 bases not matched to a gene.

The chain recombines TRBV29-1 with TRBJ2-3; D perhaps matches TRBD2 (6 bases). The CDR3 runs to 13 residues. Trimming cost V 8 bases and J 2 bases, with 14 bases left between them. Per the germline V gene, CDR1 is SQVTM and CDR2 is ANQGSEA. This CDR3 is CSSSGGITDTQYF. The CDR3, as DNA: TGCAGCTCCTCTGGGGGGATCACAGATACGCAGTATTTT.

The rearrangement links TRBV4-1 to TRBJ1-6; D ambiguous. Trimming left V 1 base short and J 9 bases short, with 7 bases between. The germline V gene encodes CDR1 MGHRA and CDR2 YSYEKL. The CDR3 contains 13 residues. CDR3 in DNA: TGCGCCAGCAGCCAAGCCCTCCTTTCACCCCTCCACTTT. Residues: CASSQALLSPLHF.